Shown below are 30 T cell receptor beta chains from a single sample sequenced in a study of cytomegalovirus exposure and HLA in healthy donors. The assay was immunoSEQ multiplex PCR, and TCRdb's table has in-frame clones only and misses some. The data contain fewer than 300,000 clones, around 87% of them seen just once; the ten biggest clones take up approximately 0.88%. Sequencing was carried out using PBMCs. Receptor source: a woman aged 18-35 years in good health and CMV-seronegative.

J is TRBJ1-2 and V is TRBV28; D remains ambiguous. Trimming pared 6 bases from V and 8 bases from J, leaving 19 bases between. The germline V gene encodes CDR1 MDHEN and CDR2 SYDVKM. The CDR3 contains 14 residues. CDR3 in amino acids: CASRERGEGSGYTF. The CDR3 DNA is TGTGCCAGCAGAGAACGCGGGGAAGGGAGCGGCTACACCTTC.

The rearrangement joins TRBV28 to TRBJ1-2, with 11 positions matching TRBD1. After removal of 6 bases from V and 7 bases from J, the junction contained 4 bases not matched to a gene. The germline V gene encodes CDR1 MDHEN and CDR2 SYDVKM. The CDR3 totals 13 residues. CDR3 DNA sequence: TGTGCCAGCAGGGCCGGGACAGGGGGTGGCTACACCTTC. Its translation: CASRAGTGGGYTF.

The V and J genes are TRBV6-6 and TRBJ1-1; TRBD1 aligns across 9 bases. From germline, CDR1 is MNHNY and CDR2 SVGAGI (reference sequence). CDR3 size: 14 residues. V lost 6 bases to trimming and J lost 5 bases; unmatched junction nucleotides: 7. CDR3 nucleotide sequence: TGTGCCAGCAGAGGACAGGGGAGGAGAACTGAAGCTTTCTTT. Its protein product is CASRGQGRRTEAFF.

The chain is built from TRBV9 and TRBJ2-1, with TRBD2 as a possible D gene (6 bases). The CDR3 has 15 amino acids. V shed 0 bases and J shed 4 bases, with 11 bases lying between them. Germline loops: CDR1 SGDLS, CDR2 YYNGEE. CDR3 DNA sequence: TGTGCCAGCAGCGTAGGCCCCCTAGCGTACAATGAGCAGTTCTTC. Translating gives CASSVGPLAYNEQFF.

The chain is built from TRBV5-6 and TRBJ2-5; D is possibly TRBD2 (5 bases). Trimming took off 1 base at V and 5 bases at J, with 15 bases between the two ends. The CDR3 consists of 15 residues. CDR1 is SGHDT, CDR2 YYEEEE, per germline. CDR3 residues: CASSLQPLGGETQYF. In DNA, the CDR3 is TGTGCCAGCAGCTTGCAACCTTTAGGCGGGGAGACCCAGTACTTC. Drawing the rest from reference TRBV5-6 and TRBJ2-5, the complete variable domain is DAGVTQSPTHLIKTRGQQVTLRCSPKSGHDTVSWYQQALGQGPQFIFQYYEEEERQRGNFPDRFSGHQFPNYSSELNVNALLLGDSALYLCASSLQPLGGETQYFGPGTRLLVL.

The J gene is TRBJ1-5, the V gene TRBV6-5; a weak D match, TRBD1 (5 bases). This CDR3 is built from 15 residues. Germline CDR1 MNHEY, CDR2 SVGAGI. Trimming stripped 6 bases from V and 5 bases from J, with 17 bases between. The CDR3 sequence is CASSATWGGYQPQHF. For the CDR3, the DNA is TGTGCCAGCAGCGCCACGTGGGGCGGCTATCAGCCCCAGCATTTT.

The chain employs TRBV28 and TRBJ1-5; TRBD1 is a possible D gene (6 bases). The germline V and J ends were trimmed by 3 bases and 11 bases, with 14 bases remaining between them. Germline V lookup: CDR1 MDHEN, CDR2 SYDVKM. The CDR3 spans 13 residues. The CDR3 sequence is CASSFSGQYTQHF. CDR3 nucleotides: TGTGCCAGCAGTTTCTCCGGACAGTACACCCAGCATTTT.

The CDR3 DNA is TGTGCCAGCAGTGATCCGACAGTTCCCCGCCTCTACGAGCAGTACTTC. As protein: CASSDPTVPRLYEQYF. The chain recombines TRBV2 with TRBJ2-7, with D perhaps matching TRBD1 (5 bases). The CDR3 totals 16 residues. Deletions cut 3 bases from V and 3 bases from J, with 18 bases between. Germline V gives CDR1 SNHLY, CDR2 FYNNEI.

This clone was recorded a few times. The V gene is TRBV7-9, the J gene TRBJ1-2; TRBD1 is a possible D gene (6 bases). The CDR3 loop spans 12 amino acids. CDR1 is SEHNR, CDR2 FQNEAQ, per germline (reference sequence). The CDR3 region is CAWGQTNYGYTF. The DNA of the CDR3 is TGTGCTTGGGGGCAAACTAACTATGGCTACACCTTC.

The chain couples TRBV2 to TRBJ1-5; D gene ambiguous. The CDR3 length is 14 residues. V lost 6 bases and J 7 bases, leaving 16 bases between the germline ends. Germline V lookup: CDR1 SNHLY, CDR2 FYNNEI. The CDR3 reads CASSGVAVKQPQHF. CDR3 coding DNA: TGTGCCAGCAGCGGCGTAGCGGTAAAGCAGCCCCAGCATTTT.

The chain couples TRBV5-6 to TRBJ1-1; 10 nucleotides line up with TRBD1. CDR3 size: 13 residues. CDR1 is SGHDT and CDR2 is YYEEEE in the germline V gene. The V segment lost 6 bases and the J segment 5 bases; nucleotides outside the gene matches: 4. The CDR3 sequence is CASIGTGATEAFF. CDR3 bases: TGTGCCAGCATCGGGACAGGGGCAACTGAAGCTTTCTTT.

The chain recombines TRBV2 with TRBJ1-1; 9 bases are shared with TRBD1. Unmatched junction bases numbered 12, after V lost 6 bases and J lost 4 bases. The CDR3 is 16 amino acids. Per the germline V gene, CDR1 is SNHLY and CDR2 is FYNNEI. The CDR3 sequence is CASRAGTGRSSTEAFF. The CDR3 DNA reads as TGTGCCAGCAGAGCCGGGACAGGGAGGTCGAGCACTGAAGCTTTCTTT.

The rearrangement uses TRBV5-1 and TRBJ2-7; 12 nucleotides match TRBD2. CDR1 is SGHRS and CDR2 is YFSETQ in the germline V gene. V was pared by 4 bases and J by 7 bases, with 9 bases of the junction left unmatched. This CDR3 spans 15 amino acids. The CDR3 region is CASSRTSGDYVEQYF. CDR3 DNA sequence: TGCGCCAGCAGCCGGACTAGCGGGGACTACGTAGAGCAGTACTTC.

The genes are TRBV30 and TRBJ1-2, with 10 bases identical to TRBD1. J was trimmed by 8 bases and V by 3 bases; bases with no gene match: 12. This CDR3 region has 15 residues. The germline V gene encodes CDR1 GTSNPN and CDR2 SVGIG (reference sequence). In DNA, the CDR3 is TGTGCCTGGAGCTTCTTGACAGGGGGCAGTCGGGGCTACACCTTC. Protein sequence: CAWSFLTGGSRGYTF.

This chain links TRBV2 with TRBJ1-3; D call uncertain. The CDR3 length is 12 residues. Germline lookup yields CDR1 SNHLY and CDR2 FYNNEI. V gave up 10 bases and J gave up 7 bases, with 14 bases separating them. The CDR3 coding sequence is TGTGCCATCACGATCGGGAGGAACACCATATATTTT. Its translation is CAITIGRNTIYF. Full variable domain (remainder filled in from reference TRBV2 and TRBJ1-3): EPEVTQTPSHQVTQMGQEVILRCVPISNHLYFYWYRQILGQKVEFLVSFYNNEISEKSEIFDDQFSVERPDGSNFTLKIRSTKLEDSAMYFCAITIGRNTIYFGEGSWLTVV.

CDR3 sequence reads: CASSVRDRALPGLAKIYF. The CDR3 nucleotides read TGTGCCAGCAGCGTCCGGGACAGGGCACTACCGGGACTAGCGAAGATATACTTC. V gene TRBV7-8 combines with J gene TRBJ2-7; TRBD2 might be the D (10 bases). Looked up from germline, CDR1 is SGHVS and CDR2 is FQNEAQ. V was shortened by 5 bases and J by 13 bases, with 36 bases between the two germline ends. The CDR3 has 18 amino acids.

The CDR3 DNA sequence: TGTGCCAGCAGTGAAGCGTGGACTAGCGCGGGGGAGCAGTACTTC. Translation gives CASSEAWTSAGEQYF. The chain combines TRBV6-1 with TRBJ2-7; TRBD2 agrees at 9 bases. V lost 0 bases and J lost 7; bases outside the gene matches: 7. From germline, CDR1 is MNHNS and CDR2 SASEGT. This CDR3 spans 15 amino acids.

V gene TRBV5-1 combines with J gene TRBJ1-1, with 9 positions matching TRBD1. Germline CDR1 is SGHRS and CDR2 is YFSETQ. The CDR3 covers 16 residues. Losses at the gene ends were 3 bases for V and 4 bases for J; bases not matched to a gene: 10. The chain's CDR3 is CASSSPGQGGGTEAFF. The DNA of the CDR3 is TGCGCCAGCAGCTCACCGGGACAGGGAGGAGGCACTGAAGCTTTCTTT.

This clone appeared a single time. This chain connects TRBV30 to TRBJ2-3; TRBD2 aligns across 7 bases. The CDR3 loop spans 14 amino acids. The V and J ends lost 3 bases and 1 base, in that order; junction bases with no gene match: 4. Germline CDR1 and CDR2: GTSNPN and SVGIG (reference sequence). CDR3 bases: TGTGCCTGGAGGGCGGGAGAGCGCACAGATACGCAGTATTTT. As protein: CAWRAGERTDTQYF.

This clone was seen a single time. Here the CDR3 DNA reads TGTGCCAGCAGTTTGTCAGGCACAGATACGCAGTATTTT. Translating gives CASSLSGTDTQYF. The chain employs TRBV28 and TRBJ2-3; D gene uncertain. CDR1 and CDR2 from the germline V gene are MDHEN and SYDVKM. This CDR3 has 13 residues. Trimming removed 3 bases at V and 1 base at J, with 5 bases between.

This chain uses TRBV7-3 with TRBJ2-3, with TRBD2 matching over 8 bases. This CDR3 has 15 residues. Germline loops: CDR1 SGHTA, CDR2 FQGTGA. J lost 5 bases, V lost 5 bases, and 9 bases had no gene match. CDR3 amino acids: CASSLSGEPLDTQYF. The CDR3 region has the DNA TGTGCCAGCAGCCTTAGCGGGGAACCCCTAGATACGCAGTATTTT.

The J gene is TRBJ2-3, the V gene TRBV7-8; the D gene is possibly TRBD2 (6 bases). From germline, CDR1 is SGHVS and CDR2 FQNEAQ. V lost 5 bases and J 6 bases, leaving 18 bases between the germline ends. This CDR3 spans 15 amino acids. The CDR3 loop reads CASSPGNPGGDTQYF. In DNA, the CDR3 is TGTGCCAGCAGCCCCGGGAATCCTGGGGGGGATACGCAGTATTTT.

The V gene is TRBV18, the J gene TRBJ2-3; TRBD2 matches at 7 bases. This CDR3 comprises 19 residues. CDR1 and CDR2 from the germline V gene are KGHSH and LQKENI. The V segment lost 1 base and the J segment 5 bases; nucleotides outside the gene matches: 18. Written as DNA, the CDR3 is TGTGCCAGCTCACCACTTATCAGTGCCCAGACTAGCCGGGAAGATACGCAGTATTTT. As protein: CASSPLISAQTSREDTQYF.

The rearrangement joins TRBV5-4 to TRBJ1-2; D may be TRBD1 (6 bases). V dropped 0 bases and J dropped 3 bases, with 9 bases sitting between them. The CDR3 length is 14 residues. The germline V gene has CDR1 SGHNT and CDR2 YYREEE (reference sequence). CDR3 region: CASSLGTADYGYTF. In nucleotides, the CDR3 is TGTGCCAGCAGCTTGGGGACAGCGGACTATGGCTACACCTTC.

CDR3 nucleotide sequence: TGTGCCAGCAGCTCCAACCAGGGGGATACGCAGTATTTT. This gives the protein CASSSNQGDTQYF. The chain couples TRBV9 to TRBJ2-3; TRBD1 is a possible D gene (6 bases). Trimming took off 4 bases at V and 6 bases at J, with 12 bases between the two ends. The CDR3 loop spans 13 amino acids. Per the germline V gene, CDR1 is SGDLS and CDR2 is YYNGEE.

The chain recombines TRBV5-1 with TRBJ1-4; 11 bases line up with TRBD1. CDR3 length: 14 amino acids. In germline, CDR1 is SGHRS, CDR2 YFSETQ. Unmatched junction bases numbered 2, after V lost 3 bases and J lost 7 bases. CDR3 residues: CASSSDRGLEKLFF. The CDR3 region has the DNA TGCGCCAGCAGCTCGGACAGGGGGCTTGAAAAACTGTTTTTT.

The CDR3 here is CASSVSQGAHWGTEAFF. Here the CDR3 DNA reads TGTGCCAGCAGCGTATCACAGGGGGCGCATTGGGGCACTGAAGCTTTCTTT. The chain links TRBV9 to TRBJ1-1; 9 nucleotides agree with TRBD1. This CDR3 is 17 amino acids long. CDR1 and CDR2 (germline): SGDLS, YYNGEE. V gave up 1 base and J gave up 4 bases; unmatched junction bases: 11. Variable domain in full (rest from reference TRBV9 and TRBJ1-1): DSGVTQTPKHLITATGQRVTLRCSPRSGDLSVYWYQQSLDQGLQFLIQYYNGEERAKGNILERFSAQQFPDLHSELNLSSLELGDSALYFCASSVSQGAHWGTEAFFGQGTRLTVV.

The rearrangement uses TRBV5-1 and TRBJ2-7, with a tentative D call TRBD1 (5 bases). V was clipped by 6 bases and J by 4 bases, with 23 bases between them. The CDR3 extends over 16 amino acids. Germline CDR1 and CDR2: SGHRS and YFSETQ. DNA for the CDR3: TGCGCCAGCACAGGCTTTAGTCAGGGTGCCGTTTACGAGCAGTACTTC. Translated, it gives CASTGFSQGAVYEQYF.

V gene TRBV7-2 combines with J gene TRBJ2-7; 9 bases map to TRBD1. After removal of 0 bases from V and 3 bases from J, the junction contained 0 bases not matched to a gene. From germline, CDR1 is SGHTA and CDR2 FQGNSA. CDR3 length: 14 amino acids. The CDR3 nucleotides are TGTGCCAGCAGCTTAGCGGGACAGGGCTACGAGCAGTACTTC. Its protein is CASSLAGQGYEQYF.

The chain uses TRBV11-2 and TRBJ2-1, with D perhaps TRBD2 (6 bases). Germline CDR1 is SGHAT and CDR2 is FQNNGV. Trimming took off 6 bases at V and 6 bases at J, with 12 bases between the two ends. The CDR3 contains 13 residues. CDR3 sequence reads: CASSPGLVNEQFF. In DNA form, the CDR3 reads TGTGCCAGCAGTCCGGGACTTGTCAATGAGCAGTTCTTC.